The TCR beta chain under discussion was sequenced for a study of blood T cell repertoires in COVID-19. Study-wide background: Collection of acute and convalescent COVID-19 samples took place in the United States, Italy and Spain. The analysed material was cDNA or gDNA that came from T cells, B-cell-depleted T cells, or PBMCs.

The CDR3 length is 12 residues. Original methodology: Estimates of nucleated cell counts were drawn from the amplification of reference gene primers. The data were produced by immunoSEQ multiplex PCR, yet TCRdb's version contains in-frame clones alone and is incomplete. The V and J calls and the clone size are those of that table, but D and trimming were determined from the DNA. The sample lists roughly 160,000 clones; around 82% were seen once. The V and J genes are TRBV21-1 and TRBJ2-7; TRBD1, as called in the table, went unchecked against the DNA. TRBV21-1 is a known pseudogene. Sequencing used peripheral blood. This receptor was identified in a woman older than 75 with active or convalescent COVID-19. The CDR3 here is CARGQGWGEQYF. For the CDR3, the DNA is TGTGCCAGAGGACAGGGATGGGGCGAGCAGTACTTC.